Sequencing of this TCR beta chain was carried out in a study of neoadjuvant anti-PD-1 for oral cavity cancer. Findings of the study overall: PBMC Gini-index clonality exceeded responders' in non-responders post-nivolumab.

About this clone itself: Its antigen is undetermined.

Time point defined: after neoadjuvant nivolumab, at surgical resection. Patients had newly diagnosed, untreated stage II-IVA oral cavity squamous cell carcinoma. The V end lost 4 bases, the J end lost 4 bases, and 4 bases lay between the germline ends. The CDR3 is made up of 11 amino acids. Germline values: CDR1 MDHEN, CDR2 SYDVKM. The repertoire was sequenced with immunoSEQ multiplex PCR; TCRdb's copy has only in-frame clones and lacks some. Of 14,000 or so clones detected, approximately 77% appear once; the ten largest clones hold about 2.3%. The sequence derives from a person aged 35 to 85 with oral cavity squamous cell carcinoma. The sample was PBMCs, taken after nivolumab (anti-PD-1) treatment. This chain joins TRBV28 and TRBJ1-2; no firm D call. The CDR3 DNA is TGTGCCAGCAGTTCACGCTATGGCTACACCTTC. This sequence encodes CASSSRYGYTF.